Listed here is a single T cell receptor (beta chain). What antigen it recognizes has not been identified. One base away there is no much larger clone; base qualities are not given. From its cysteine to its phenylalanine, the CDR3 spans 14 amino acids. Of the read, only the CDR3 DNA is kept; its 42 bases are in frame from base 1. V ends up 7 bases short and J 4 bases short, with an unmatched junction base count of 3. CDR1 and CDR2, per the germline V gene (reference sequence), are LNHDA and SQIVND. The data were obtained in a study of blood T cell repertoires in COVID-19 (dated by TCRdb to the early 2020s). At the level of the whole study: Samples from collaborators originated in the United States, Italy and Spain and spanned both the acute and convalescent phases of COVID-19. The material from the prospective study consisted of cDNA or gDNA derived from T cells, B-cell-depleted T cells, or PBMCs. Deeply sampled blood TCRbeta repertoires from subjects exposed to, actively infected with, or recovered from COVID-19 were included in the dataset. The repertoires were released in a freely available public database meant as a resource for research on the immune response to SARS-CoV-2. Samples came from the ongoing ImmuneRACE study (first 160 participants) plus 1,254 subjects from 6 global collaborators. A de-identified subject ID, COVID-19 status, age in years and sex were almost always included in the sample metadata. Where available, HLA class I and class II types were taken from metadata supplied by the sample provider and were not determined by assay-based typing. Points the paper makes about the study in general: Clinical and demographic metadata were provided uncurated, with the amount varying by source and participant.

Enrolling through a virtual design, the prospective study's participants ranged in age from about 18 to 89 years and lived across 24 United States geographic areas. In the prospective study, participants were assigned to cohorts based on the clinical history participants reported in a screening survey and a study questionnaire. Recovered participants in ImmuneRACE Cohort 3 were defined as having two consecutive negative NP/OP PCR tests, clearance from a healthcare professional, or resolution of symptoms. Each participant in the prospective study had whole blood, serum and a nasopharyngeal or oropharyngeal swab collected by mobile phlebotomists. Participants in the prospective study had the option to provide additional blood draws and questionnaires over an approximately 2-month period. Prospective study blood samples were shipped either frozen or at room temperature before DNA extraction. TCRbeta CDR3 regions were amplified from genomic DNA using the immunoSEQ Assay, a bias-controlled multiplex PCR. The study's processing was this. The number of nucleated cells in each sample was estimated from the amplification of reference gene primers within the assay. To quantify the absolute abundance of each unique TCRbeta CDR3 rearrangement, sequence reads were collapsed and filtered. Productive Simpson clonality was computed per sample as the square root of Simpson's diversity index over productive rearrangements. In TCRdb, the immuneACCESS table is reduced to in-frame sequences with V and J assigned. These tables do not hold every clone; where another copy was compared, an unresolved V gene accounts for under half, and the others remain unexplained. The V and J calls and clone size are taken from that table; D and trimming were inferred from the DNA. Here the sample has fewer than 350,000 clones; 89% occur a single time. The ten largest clones capture roughly a tenth of the sample.

The sequenced material came from PBMCs or T cells enriched from blood (not recorded which). The V gene is TRBV19 and the J gene is TRBJ2-2, with 10 bases aligning to TRBD2. The sequence was collected from a woman in her thirties or forties who had recovered from COVID-19. The CDR3 has the sequence CASKLAGPTGELFF. DNA sequence: TGTGCCAGTAAACTAGCGGGACCCACCGGGGAGCTGTTTTTT. Reference TRBV19 and TRBJ2-2 proteins supply the regions before and after the CDR3; the full variable domain is: DGGITQSPKYLFRKEGQNVTLSCEQNLNHDAMYWYRQDPGQGLRLIYYSQIVNDFQKGDIAEGYSVSREKKESFPLTVTSAQKNPTAFYLCASKLAGPTGELFFGEGSRLTVL.